The present entry profiles one T cell receptor beta chain with its context. Its antigen is still unknown. The germline V gene has CDR1 ENHRY and CDR2 SYGVKD. CDR3 length: 21 residues. The V and J ends lost 2 bases and 5 bases, in that order; junction bases with no gene match: 20. This sample's time point: week 23, last vaccination. It was 300 ug of mutant IDH1 20-mer peptide that made up each vaccine dose, given with topical imiquimod. Clones were read by immunoSEQ multiplex PCR, and TCRdb kept only the in-frame ones, dropping some. The sample includes about 44,000 clones, 91% seen only once; the top ten take about 3.9%. The data were obtained in a study of a mutant IDH1 vaccine in newly diagnosed glioma. Study-level background: Treated patients were roughly 60% male, roughly 38% female, mean age about 43 years. Receipt of radiotherapy, temozolomide, or both preceded the study, and most received both.

Overall study findings and caveats: Among patients, around 93% showed immune responses induced by the vaccine. With respect to changes in top peripheral T cell clonotypes, pseudoprogression seemed unrelated.

This specimen was PBMCs, taken from a glioma patient whose treatment included an IDH1 peptide vaccine. The rearrangement uses TRBV10-3 and TRBJ2-5, with 13 bases identical to TRBD2. The TCR comes from a man between 45 and 60 years old with glioma. CDR3 sequence: CAISEPRGAGTSGKSEETQYF. CDR3 sequence (DNA): TGTGCCATCAGTGAGCCTAGGGGAGCCGGGACTAGCGGGAAAAGCGAGGAGACCCAGTACTTC.